This T cell receptor beta chain was recorded in a study of early T cells in non-severe SARS-CoV-2 infection (dated by TCRdb to the early 2020s). Looking at the study overall: Bulk RNA from unsorted whole blood was used for TCR sequencing, so alpha and beta chains could not be paired. Here is what the overall study found, with its caveats: VDJdb matching was skewed toward anti-spike CD8 responses and likely underestimated virus-specific expansions by missing private and CD4 specificities.

Library preparation employed 5' RACE. Reads for this sample came from a NextSeq 500. In the TCR library protocol, unique molecular identifiers were attached to individual cDNA molecules to correct for PCR bias and sequencing error. TCR alpha and beta chains were both sequenced, and the abundances of alpha and beta sequences in each sample were closely correlated with each other. On the authors' methods: V gene, J gene and CDR3 annotation of TCR sequences was performed with Decombinator V4. TCRs were defined as expanded if a significant change between any two time points was detected under a Poisson model with p below 0.0001. TCR abundances were normalised to the total number of TCRs sequenced per sample and expressed as counts per million. A search of VDJdb, accessed on 1 November 2021, was run for TCRs annotated to CMV, EBV and SARS-CoV-2, with TCRs annotated for multiple antigens excluded. TCRdb applied fastp at Q25 and MiXCR to the public reads, then kept only in-frame beta chains. A single entry per CDR3 protein holds the most common genes and DNA from its merged rows. What appears here as the V and J calls and clone size reflects TCRdb's work, not the paper's. Present in this sample are fewer than 75,000 distinct CDR3 sequences, roughly 18% of which were seen just once. Approximately 9% of the sample rests with the top ten.

This was a case-control study nested in a cohort of healthcare workers in London, UK, who had nasopharyngeal swab PCR tests and blood samples taken every week. Healthcare workers were enrolled in the week of the UK lockdown, from 23 to 31 March 2020, and were followed every week for up to about 15 weeks. This clonotype was found a few times. This receptor's antigen is unknown. Base quality data are lacking; no much larger clone is found one base away. This receptor was taken from an adult who was a healthcare worker with PCR-confirmed SARS-CoV-2 infection or an uninfected control (not recorded which). Sequences were derived from whole blood, sampled at baseline.

The CDR3 protein sequence reads: CASNGLAGEADTQYF. The nucleotide sequence is TGTGCCAGCAATGGACTAGCGGGAGAGGCAGATACGCAGTATTTT. The V and J genes are TRBV2 and TRBJ2-3; TRBD2 agrees with 13 junctional bases. For this chain, trimming is 7 bases at the V end and 4 bases at the J end, and the number of junction bases without a gene match is 5. CDR1 and CDR2, per the germline V gene, are SNHLY and FYNNEI. The CDR3 covers 15 residues, taking in both the cysteine and the phenylalanine. Of all the DNA, just the CDR3 is kept, 45 bases in frame from base 1.